The entry that follows covers one T cell receptor (beta chain) sequence. What it binds is unknown. The same CDR3 is also encoded by other DNA sequences in this sample. This entry belongs to a study of shared clonotypes between healthy human individuals. The study's findings and limits: Researchers found naive subsets generally carried larger estimated richness than memory subsets. Compared with clonotypes that all four donors shared, non-shared clonotypes had lower generation probabilities. Expectations were that clonotype sharing among donors would be affected by sequencing depth.

The germline gives CDR1 MNHEY, CDR2 SVGAGI. V was pared by 0 bases and J by 0 bases, with 1 base of the junction left unmatched. The CDR3 loop spans 15 amino acids. TCRdb's copy holds only in-frame clones and misses some; the assay was immunoSEQ multiplex PCR. The repertoire holds some 2 million clones, with 85% to 95% as singletons. Naive CD8 cells lacked CD45RO and underwent positive selection for CCR7, leaving out terminally differentiated effector memory CD45RA+ cells. The sample comprised naive CD8+ T cells sorted from blood. The source is a man between 18 and 35 years old in good health. This chain connects TRBV6-5 to TRBJ2-7; 8 bases align to TRBD2. In DNA, the CDR3 is TGTGCCAGCAGTTACTCCAGCGGGAGCTCCTACGAGCAGTACTTC. It is translated as CASSYSSGSSYEQYF.